A few counts support the clone carrying this T cell receptor beta chain. TCRdb analysed the PCR reads with MiXCR anew, one entry per CDR3 protein. The sample comprises around 19,000 distinct CDR3 sequences, 35% to 45% of which are singletons, and about 7% rests with the top ten. The CDR3 extends over 13 amino acids. The V and J ends lost 8 bases and 0 bases respectively, with 9 bases between them. In germline, CDR1 is SGHTA, CDR2 FQGNSA. This specimen belongs to a study of immune characterization of retroperitoneal liposarcoma. What was sequenced was blood. V is TRBV7-2 and J is TRBJ2-3; D gene uncertain. The TCR originated in a male donor with retroperitoneal liposarcoma. The CDR3 nucleotides are TGTGCCAGCGCATCCAGGAGCACAGATACGCAGTATTTT. It specifies CASASRSTDTQYF.